This entry describes one TCR beta chain. What it binds is unknown. Donors showed nominal health when sampled, although they likely had unrecorded immune exposures. The sample comes from a study of cytomegalovirus exposure and HLA in healthy donors. General study results and limits: Links to common viral pathogens appeared, in a later analysis, for several of the most significant clusters. A highly shared variant cluster was judged a likely technical artifact.

Germline CDR1 is SGHVS and CDR2 is FNYEAQ. Between the trimmed V and J ends, which lost 3 bases and 7 bases, there was a span of 21 bases. The CDR3 contains 17 residues. It was with 60 Vbeta and 13 Jbeta primers that the PCR ran. Original processing notes: Later reanalysis found approximately 76 million unique TCR beta chains, 9 million to 12 million of them shared. Method: immunoSEQ multiplex PCR; TCRdb's copy keeps in-frame clones and lacks some. V, J and clone size were drawn from that table, and D and trimming were deduced from the DNA. Of about 160,000 clones in the sample, around 80% were seen once.

Source material: PBMCs. V and J are TRBV7-6 and TRBJ1-4; possibly TRBD1 for D (6 bases). This TCR came from a girl aged 10 to 17 in good health and CMV-seropositive. CDR3 amino acids: CASSLGTGIEYGEKLFF. The CDR3 DNA follows: TGTGCCAGCAGCTTGGGCACAGGGATAGAATACGGTGAAAAACTGTTTTTT.